This T cell receptor beta chain was captured by sequencing in a study of T cell repertoires in cytomegalovirus infection. In the study overall: Recently described HLA-C-restricted plus well-studied HLA-B-restricted CMV epitopes were used.

Comments on this clonotype: Its specificity is not known.

Germline CDR1 is MGHRA and CDR2 is YSYEKL. Unmatched junction bases numbered 8, after V lost 4 bases and J lost 4 bases. This CDR3 is 17 amino acids long. TCRdb itself ran the reads through MiXCR, one entry per CDR3 protein. The data contain about 52,000 distinct CDR3 sequences, less than 20% of them singletons. The sequence came from a human donor in good health (CMV status not recorded). Some clones in this sample may be carry-over from other donors' samples. Source: CD8+ T cells from cultured PBMCs, taken from culture after CMV antigen stimulation. The genes are TRBV4-1 and TRBJ2-1; TRBD2 matches at 12 bases. The CDR3 sequence is CASSPRTSGALYNEQFF. CDR3 DNA: TGCGCCAGCAGCCCTCGGACTAGCGGGGCCCTTTACAATGAGCAGTTCTTC.